This T cell receptor beta chain was sequenced in a study of shared clonotypes between healthy human individuals. Overall study findings and caveats: Memory subsets generally showed smaller estimated richness than naive subsets did. A few donors had roughly 5.2% of their naive CD4 clonotypes in common. Apart from blood, nothing was sampled; tissue repertoires likely differ.

Method: immunoSEQ multiplex PCR; TCRdb's copy keeps in-frame clones and lacks some. Here the sample spans around 1.6 million clones, 98% being singletons. A single count supports this clone. The target antigen is unknown. This receptor was identified in a man in his thirties or forties in good health. The sequenced sample consisted of naive CD4+ T cells sorted from blood. Specified subset: CD45RA+ positively selected.

The CDR3, as DNA: TGTGCCAGCAGCTTGGGACTAGTAACTAGTGAGCAGTTCTTC. The encoded protein is CASSLGLVTSEQFF. The chain couples TRBV5-4 to TRBJ2-1; TRBD2 might be the D (6 bases). Trimming left V 0 bases short and J 9 bases short, with 13 bases between. Germline lookup yields CDR1 SGHNT and CDR2 YYREEE (reference sequence). CDR3 length equals 14 residues.